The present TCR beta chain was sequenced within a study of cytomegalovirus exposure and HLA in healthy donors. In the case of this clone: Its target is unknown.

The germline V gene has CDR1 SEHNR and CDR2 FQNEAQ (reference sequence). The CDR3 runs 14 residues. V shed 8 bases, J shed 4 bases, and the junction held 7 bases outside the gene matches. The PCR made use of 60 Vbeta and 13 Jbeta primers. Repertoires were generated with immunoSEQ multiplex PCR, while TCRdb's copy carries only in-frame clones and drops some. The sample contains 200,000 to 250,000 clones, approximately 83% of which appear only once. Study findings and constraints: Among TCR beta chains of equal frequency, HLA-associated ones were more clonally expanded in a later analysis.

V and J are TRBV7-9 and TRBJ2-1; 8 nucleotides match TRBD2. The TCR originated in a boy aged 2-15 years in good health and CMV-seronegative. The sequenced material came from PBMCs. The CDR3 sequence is CASVLLADYNEQFF. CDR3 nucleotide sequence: TGTGCCAGCGTACTACTAGCGGATTACAATGAGCAGTTCTTC.